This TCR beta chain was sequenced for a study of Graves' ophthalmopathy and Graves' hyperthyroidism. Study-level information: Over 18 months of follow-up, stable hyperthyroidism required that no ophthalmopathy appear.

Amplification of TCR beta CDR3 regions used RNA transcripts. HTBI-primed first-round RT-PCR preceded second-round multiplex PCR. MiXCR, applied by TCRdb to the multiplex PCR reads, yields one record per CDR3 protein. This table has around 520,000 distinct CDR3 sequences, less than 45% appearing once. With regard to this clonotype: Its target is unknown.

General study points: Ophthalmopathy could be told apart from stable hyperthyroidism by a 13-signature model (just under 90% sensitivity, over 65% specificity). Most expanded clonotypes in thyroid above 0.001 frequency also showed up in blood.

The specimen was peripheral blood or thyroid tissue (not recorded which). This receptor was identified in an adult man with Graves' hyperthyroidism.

The CDR3, as DNA: TGCGCCAGCAGCCATGGGGACGGACATCATGGCTACACCTTC. It encodes CASSHGDGHHGYTF. The chain carries TRBV5-1 and TRBJ1-2; a weak D match, TRBD1 (5 bases). V dropped 4 bases and J dropped 6 bases, with 16 bases sitting between them. The CDR3 runs 14 residues. Germline CDR1 reads SGHRS; CDR2 reads YFSETQ.